What follows is one T cell receptor beta chain and its context. These data come from a study of a mutant IDH1 vaccine in newly diagnosed glioma. Study information: Patients' prior therapy spanned radiotherapy, temozolomide, or both; most underwent both.

Using immunoSEQ multiplex PCR, the repertoire was profiled, and TCRdb retains in-frame clones only, with some absent. Seen here are tens of thousands of clones, 80% to 90% observed once, and the top ten hold 7.4%. Regarding time point: baseline, week 1 (first vaccination visit). Treatment noted: pre-vaccination baseline after standard-of-care therapy. Each astrocytoma in the donors was new, WHO grade 3 or 4, IDH1-mutant and ATRX-lost. From germline, CDR1 is LGHNA and CDR2 YSLEER. CDR3 length: 16 residues. V lost 0 bases and J lost 4; bases outside the gene matches: 8. The TCR comes from a woman in her forties or fifties with glioma. This chain links TRBV4-3 with TRBJ1-2, with TRBD1 matching 7 bases. Sample: PBMCs, taken from a glioma patient treated with radiotherapy, temozolomide or both. This CDR3 reads CASSQDGQGESYGYTF. CDR3 in DNA: TGCGCCAGCAGCCAAGATGGGCAGGGGGAAAGCTATGGCTACACCTTC.